The 32 T cell receptor beta chains presented below share a single source sample, sequenced in a study of T cell repertoires and Cas9 in healthy adults. Repertoires were generated with immunoSEQ multiplex PCR, while TCRdb's copy carries only in-frame clones and drops some. The table lists about 22,000 clones, under 95% of them singletons. The sequencing sample was made of CD4+ effector T cells (CD127+, CD25-, CD137-, CD154-) from PBMCs; culture status not recorded. The receptors shown here come from a human donor in good health.

This clone appeared a single time. The rearrangement links TRBV20-1 to TRBJ2-3; the D gene is possibly TRBD1 (6 bases). V was cut by 6 bases and J by 6 bases, with 10 bases left in between. Germline CDR1 reads DFQATT; CDR2 reads SNEGSKA (reference sequence). The CDR3 totals 11 residues. This chain's CDR3 is CSANRADTQYF. Here the CDR3 DNA reads TGCAGTGCCAACAGGGCGGATACGCAGTATTTT.

The sample holds one count of this clone. The chain uses TRBV28 and TRBJ2-7; 11 nucleotides align to TRBD1. Germline CDR1 and CDR2: MDHEN and SYDVKM. The CDR3 has 15 amino acids. Trimming removed 4 bases from V and 4 bases from J; junction bases left unmatched: 6. The CDR3 DNA is TGTGCCAGCAGTTCCCGGACAGGGGGCAAATACGAGCAGTACGTC. Translating gives CASSSRTGGKYEQYV.

The chain uses TRBV5-1 and TRBJ1-1, with D maybe TRBD1 (5 bases). V was clipped by 2 bases and J by 3 bases, with 11 bases between them. The CDR3 length is 14 residues. From germline, CDR1 is SGHRS and CDR2 YFSETQ. The CDR3 region has the DNA TGCGCCAGCAGCTTCCGGGGGAGAGACACTGAAGCTTTCTTT. This encodes CASSFRGRDTEAFF.

This clone was seen just once. The chain employs TRBV5-1 and TRBJ1-2; 8 positions match TRBD1. CDR1 is SGHRS, CDR2 YFSETQ, per germline. The junction had 7 bases not matched to a gene; V was cut back by 4 bases and J by 8 bases. The length of the CDR3 is 13 residues. The CDR3 region is CASSAGQGFGYTF. The CDR3 region has the DNA TGCGCCAGCAGCGCCGGACAGGGTTTCGGCTACACCTTC.

The chain combines TRBV5-1 with TRBJ1-5; unclear D gene. Between the trimmed V and J ends, which lost 3 bases and 7 bases, there was a span of 11 bases. This CDR3 region has 13 residues. Germline V gene lookup returns CDR1 SGHRS and CDR2 YFSETQ. DNA for the CDR3: TGCGCCAGCAGCTCCGACCTGGACCAGCCCCAGCATTTT. Translation: CASSSDLDQPQHF.

The CDR3 is CASSQQGEAYGYTF. Here the CDR3 DNA reads TGTGCCAGTAGTCAACAGGGAGAGGCCTATGGCTACACCTTC. The chain uses TRBV19 and TRBJ1-2, with D maybe TRBD1 (6 bases). CDR3 size: 14 residues. CDR1 is LNHDA and CDR2 is SQIVND in the germline V gene (reference sequence). V gave up 5 bases and J gave up 4 bases, with 14 bases separating them.

The chain carries TRBV6-5 and TRBJ1-5; D remains unclear. This CDR3 is 12 amino acids long. The germline V gene encodes CDR1 MNHEY and CDR2 SVGAGI. V lost 5 bases and J lost 10, with 12 bases in between. The DNA of the CDR3 is TGTGCCAGCAGTGAATCCGAGGGCCCCCAGCATTTT. This gives the protein CASSESEGPQHF.

The chain carries TRBV6-4 and TRBJ2-1; 11 positions agree with TRBD2. The CDR3 loop spans 15 amino acids. Trimming cost V 4 bases and J 6 bases; bases outside gene matches: 5. CDR1 and CDR2 (germline): MRHNA, SNTAGT. CDR3 protein: CASSVSGGGLNEQFF. CDR3 nucleotide sequence: TGTGCCAGCAGTGTTAGCGGGGGGGGACTCAATGAGCAGTTCTTC.

The chain uses TRBV7-8 and TRBJ1-1; D call uncertain. V dropped 1 base and J dropped 1 base, with 10 bases sitting between them. The V gene's germline CDR1 is SGHVS and CDR2 FQNEAQ. The CDR3 consists of 15 residues. The CDR3 sequence is CASSLVLGGNTEAFF. The CDR3, as DNA: TGTGCCAGCAGCTTAGTTTTAGGAGGGAACACTGAAGCTTTCTTT. Supplemented by reference TRBV7-8 and TRBJ1-1, the full variable domain reads GAGVSQSPRYKVAKRGQDVALRCDPISGHVSLFWYQQALGQGPEFLTYFQNEAQLDKSGLPSDRFFAERPEGSVSTLKIQRTQQEDSAVYLCASSLVLGGNTEAFFGQGTRLTVV.

The chain couples TRBV6-1 to TRBJ1-4; TRBD1 matches 8 bases. Germline-derived CDR1 and CDR2 are MNHNS and SASEGT. CDR3 length: 13 residues. Trimming removed 10 bases from V and 13 bases from J; junction bases left unmatched: 14. CDR3 in DNA: TGTGCCACCTACGAGACAGGGGCAATGATACTGTTTTTT. This translates into CATYETGAMILFF.

V usage is TRBV10-3 and J usage is TRBJ1-1, with D hard to call. The V end lost 4 bases, the J end lost 3 bases, and 15 bases lay between the germline ends. The CDR3 extends over 15 amino acids. Germline values: CDR1 ENHRY, CDR2 SYGVKD. In nucleotides, the CDR3 is TGTGCCATCAGTGGCCAGGCGGGCCGGGACACTGAAGCTTTCTTT. This gives the protein CAISGQAGRDTEAFF.

This chain uses TRBV5-3 with TRBJ2-7; either TRBD1 or TRBD2 may fit D (5 bases each). TRBV5-3 is assigned to the ORF class and has an uncertain function. V gave up 7 bases and J gave up 6 bases, with 20 bases separating them. CDR3 length: 14 residues. The CDR3: CARRQPPWGCEQYF. CDR3 coding DNA: TGTGCCAGACGCCAACCCCCCTGGGGGTGCGAGCAGTACTTC.

This clone was detected only once. The chain has TRBV19 and TRBJ2-3; possible D gene TRBD1, 6 bases. Trimming took 7 bases from V and 1 from J, leaving 24 bases between them. The length of the CDR3 is 18 residues. Germline V lookup: CDR1 LNHDA, CDR2 SQIVND (reference sequence). The CDR3, as DNA: TGTGCCAGTACCACAGGGACGGCCCGGCTTTTGGGCACAGATACGCAGTATTTT. Translated, it gives CASTTGTARLLGTDTQYF.

The chain employs TRBV29-1 and TRBJ2-5, with a weak D call TRBD1 (6 bases). This CDR3 has 12 residues. Trimming took 7 bases from V and 5 from J, leaving 14 bases between them. Per germline, CDR1 SQVTM and CDR2 ANQGSEA. The CDR3 coding sequence is TGCAGCGCCTGGGACACCGGGGAGACCCAGTACTTC. It is translated as CSAWDTGETQYF.

This chain connects TRBV27 to TRBJ1-5; D unclear. Germline V gene data show CDR1 as MNHEY and CDR2 as SMNVEV (reference sequence). V lost 6 bases to trimming and J lost 2 bases, with 11 bases between them. The CDR3 runs to 14 residues. CDR3 bases: TGTGCCAGCAGCCGAGCTAACGGCAATCAGCCCCAGCATTTT. This sequence encodes CASSRANGNQPQHF.

V is TRBV19 and J is TRBJ2-6; no firm D call. Per the germline V gene, CDR1 is LNHDA and CDR2 is SQIVND (reference sequence). The CDR3 runs to 16 residues. Trimming left V 1 base short and J 0 bases short, with 7 bases between. This chain's CDR3 is CASSIGVSSGANVLTF. Written as DNA, the CDR3 is TGTGCCAGTAGTATAGGGGTCAGCTCTGGGGCCAACGTCCTGACTTTC.

The chain links TRBV19 to TRBJ1-5; D perhaps matches TRBD1 (5 bases). The CDR3 length is 14 residues. Trimming took off 6 bases at V and 6 bases at J, with 15 bases between the two ends. CDR1 is LNHDA, CDR2 SQIVND, per germline (reference sequence). The CDR3 sequence is CASRATSTGQPQHF. In DNA form, the CDR3 reads TGTGCCAGTAGGGCCACCTCCACAGGTCAGCCCCAGCATTTT.

This chain connects TRBV9 to TRBJ2-5; the D gene is possibly TRBD2 (5 bases). The germline gives CDR1 SGDLS, CDR2 YYNGEE. The CDR3 extends over 15 amino acids. V lost 0 bases, J lost 5 bases, and 14 bases lay in between. Here the CDR3 reads CASSVASGIQETQYF. The CDR3 nucleotides are TGTGCCAGCAGCGTAGCTTCGGGGATACAGGAGACCCAGTACTTC. The variable domain in full, with the rest retrieved from reference TRBV9 and TRBJ2-5, is DSGVTQTPKHLITATGQRVTLRCSPRSGDLSVYWYQQSLDQGLQFLIQYYNGEERAKGNILERFSAQQFPDLHSELNLSSLELGDSALYFCASSVASGIQETQYFGPGTRLLVL.

The CDR3 loop is CASSVGSGSTDTQYF. The CDR3 DNA sequence: TGTGCCAGCAGCGTAGGGAGCGGTAGCACAGATACGCAGTATTTT. The chain joins TRBV9 to TRBJ2-3; D is possibly TRBD2 (5 bases). The CDR3 runs 15 residues. CDR1 and CDR2 from the germline V gene are SGDLS and YYNGEE. V was trimmed by 0 bases and J by 0 bases, leaving 8 bases between them.

This clone was seen only once. The rearrangement joins TRBV2 to TRBJ1-1; weak D call: TRBD1 (5 bases). Trimming took off 6 bases at V and 0 bases at J, with 11 bases between the two ends. From germline, CDR1 is SNHLY and CDR2 FYNNEI. CDR3 length equals 14 residues. The CDR3: CASRLDRVNTEAFF. The CDR3 region has the DNA TGTGCCAGCAGGCTTGACAGAGTGAACACTGAAGCTTTCTTT.

DNA of the CDR3: TGCGCCAGCAGCCAAGAGATCGGGTCTACAGATACGCAGTATTTT. It is translated as CASSQEIGSTDTQYF. The gene calls are TRBV4-3 and TRBJ2-3; D is unresolved. Trimming stripped 0 bases from V and 3 bases from J, with 10 bases between. The CDR3 spans 15 residues. Germline CDR1 reads LGHNA; CDR2 reads YSLEER.

The genes are TRBV28 and TRBJ2-4; no definite D call. CDR1 and CDR2 (germline): MDHEN, SYDVKM. The V and J ends lost 2 bases and 2 bases respectively, with 19 bases between them. The length of the CDR3 is 18 residues. CDR3 amino acids: CASSLEYGASISKNIQYF. CDR3 DNA: TGTGCCAGCAGTTTAGAATACGGAGCATCCATTTCCAAAAACATTCAGTACTTC.

CDR3 in amino acids: CASSDRGNTEAFF. Here the CDR3 DNA reads TGCGCCAGCAGTGACAGGGGAAACACTGAAGCTTTCTTT. The J gene is TRBJ1-1, the V gene TRBV10-2, with a weak D call TRBD1 (6 bases). The germline gives CDR1 WSHSY, CDR2 SAAADI. V lost 3 bases, J lost 2 bases, and 7 bases lay in between. The CDR3 covers 13 residues.

The genes are TRBV30 and TRBJ1-2; D is unclear. Trimming stripped 7 bases from V and 0 bases from J, with 9 bases between. Germline values: CDR1 GTSNPN, CDR2 SVGIG (reference sequence). The CDR3 runs 12 residues. The chain's CDR3 is CALGGTNYGYTF. For the CDR3, the DNA is TGTGCCTTGGGCGGAACTAACTATGGCTACACCTTC.

J is TRBJ1-5 and V is TRBV6-6; D remains ambiguous. This CDR3 spans 13 amino acids. The V end was cut by 2 bases, the J end by 4 bases, with 6 bases between. Germline V gene sequence: CDR1 MNHNY, CDR2 SVGAGI (reference sequence). CDR3 sequence: CASSYGQNQPQHF. CDR3 bases: TGTGCCAGCAGTTACGGGCAGAATCAGCCCCAGCATTTT.

This rearrangement joins TRBV5-4 to TRBJ1-1; D not certain. This CDR3 has 13 residues. Trimming cost V 4 bases and J 1 base, with 8 bases left between them. CDR1 and CDR2 from the germline V gene are SGHNT and YYREEE (reference sequence). The CDR3 sequence: CASSLLWNTEAFF. The CDR3 nucleotides are TGTGCCAGCAGCCTGTTGTGGAACACTGAAGCTTTCTTT.

The V gene is TRBV28, the J gene TRBJ1-4, with D maybe TRBD1 (6 bases). Germline values: CDR1 MDHEN, CDR2 SYDVKM. Trimming left V 3 bases short and J 0 bases short, with 17 bases between. This CDR3 has 18 amino acids. The CDR3 here is CASSLNRAASATNEKLFF. The DNA for the CDR3 is TGTGCCAGCAGTTTGAACAGGGCAGCAAGTGCAACTAATGAAAAACTGTTTTTT.

The chain links TRBV5-5 to TRBJ1-5; D gene uncertain. Germline V lookup: CDR1 SGHKS, CDR2 YYEKEE (reference sequence). CDR3 length: 14 amino acids. V lost 1 base and J 3 bases, leaving 8 bases between the germline ends. The chain's CDR3 is CASSLNSVNQPQHF. The CDR3 nucleotides read TGTGCCAGCAGCTTGAACTCCGTCAATCAGCCCCAGCATTTT.

The V call is TRBV12-2, the J call TRBJ2-3. TRBV12-2 is classified as a pseudogene. There are 15 residues in the CDR3. For the CDR3, the DNA is TGTGCAAGTCGCTTAGGGGGGACGACGATTTTTACGCAGTATTTT. Translated: CASRLGGTTIFTQYF.

The count of this clone is one. The rearrangement links TRBV7-8 to TRBJ2-7; 9 bases are a match to TRBD2. Germline V gene lookup returns CDR1 SGHVS and CDR2 FQNEAQ. With V trimmed by 4 bases and J by 2 bases, 9 bases remained unmatched. The CDR3 is 16 residues long. The CDR3 bases are TGTGCCAGCAGCTCCCCGGGACTAGCTTCGACCTACGAGCAGTACGTC. Translated, it gives CASSSPGLASTYEQYV.

V and J are TRBV30 and TRBJ1-2; D is unresolved. Trimming took off 5 bases at V and 7 bases at J, with 23 bases between the two ends. Germline V gene data show CDR1 as GTSNPN and CDR2 as SVGIG (reference sequence). The CDR3 runs to 15 residues. CDR3 sequence (DNA): TGTGCCTGGGAGAGGACGGCTACTAGGCTCGGTGGCTACACCTTC. This sequence encodes CAWERTATRLGGYTF.

CDR3 protein: CASSSSGGSRGSGNTIYF. CDR3 sequence (DNA): TGTGCCAGCAGTTCCTCGGGTGGGTCTAGGGGCTCTGGAAACACCATATATTTT. The chain is built from TRBV28 and TRBJ1-3, with D maybe TRBD1 (5 bases). V lost 4 bases and J lost 0, with 19 bases in between. Germline CDR1 MDHEN, CDR2 SYDVKM. CDR3 length: 18 residues.